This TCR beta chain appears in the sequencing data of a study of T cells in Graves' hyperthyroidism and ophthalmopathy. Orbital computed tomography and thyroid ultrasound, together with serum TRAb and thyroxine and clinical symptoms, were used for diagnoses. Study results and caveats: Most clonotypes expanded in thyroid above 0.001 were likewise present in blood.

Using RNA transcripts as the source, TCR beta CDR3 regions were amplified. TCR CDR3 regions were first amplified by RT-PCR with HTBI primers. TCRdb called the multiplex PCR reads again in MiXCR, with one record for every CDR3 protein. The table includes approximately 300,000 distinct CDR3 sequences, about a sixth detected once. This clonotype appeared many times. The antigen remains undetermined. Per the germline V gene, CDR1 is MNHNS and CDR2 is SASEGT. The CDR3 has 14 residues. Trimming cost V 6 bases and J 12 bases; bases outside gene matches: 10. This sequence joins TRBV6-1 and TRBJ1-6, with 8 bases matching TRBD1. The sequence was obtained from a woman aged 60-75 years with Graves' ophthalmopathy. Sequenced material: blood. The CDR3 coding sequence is TGTGCCAGCAGCGCATCAGTAGGGACAGGACCCCTCCACTTT. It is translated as CASSASVGTGPLHF.